This TCR beta chain was identified in a study of T cell repertoires in cytomegalovirus infection. Study information: The public TCR beta signatures pointed to both CMV infection and matching HLA type.

CDR3 length: 17 amino acids. After removal of 4 bases from V and 0 bases from J, the junction contained 7 bases not matched to a gene. From germline, CDR1 is KGHDR and CDR2 SFDVKD. Regarding the study as a whole: Public TCR beta family frequency separated CMV-and-HLA carriers, including in an independent cohort. Dominating the ex vivo response were TCR beta clonotypes that were CMV-specific and HLA-C-restricted.

A word on this clonotype: Its specificity is not known.

One entry per CDR3 protein, called by TCRdb with MiXCR from the reads. The repertoire holds about 440,000 distinct CDR3 sequences, with approximately 31% as singletons. The sample was PBMCs. This TCR was recovered from a human donor in good health (CMV status not recorded). Some clones in this sample may be carry-over from other donors' samples. The chain recombines TRBV24-1 with TRBJ2-1; 8 nucleotides agree with TRBD1. The CDR3 region has the DNA TGTGCCACCAGTGACACTGGACAGGGAGGCTCCTACAATGAGCAGTTCTTC. Residues: CATSDTGQGGSYNEQFF.